Listed below are T cell receptor beta chains from one sample, sequenced in a study of blood T cell repertoires in COVID-19. The repertoire was sequenced with immunoSEQ multiplex PCR; TCRdb's copy has only in-frame clones and lacks some. This sample yields some 190,000 clones, of which around 88% are seen a single time; approximately 1.5% belongs to the top ten. Sequencing was carried out using peripheral blood. Receptor source: a man aged 18 to 30 with active or convalescent COVID-19. CDR3s include the opening cysteine and the closing phenylalanine or tryptophan. D genes are given only for firm matches. Some rows mark clone size as missing; the rest say once, few, many or name a class of expanded clone.

cdr3_nt	cdr3_aa	v_call	j_call	d_call	clone_size
TGCGCCAGCAGTCCTCTGGCGGGAGGGCATTATAGCACAGATACGCAGTATTTT	CASSPLAGGHYSTDTQYF	TRBV4-1	TRBJ2-3	TRBD2	-
TGTGCCAGCAGCTTAGATTGGGTTGGGGCCCGCCGGGGGACCGGGGAGCTGTTTTTT	CASSLDWVGARRGTGELFF	TRBV11-2	TRBJ2-2	-	once
TGTGCCAGCAGTACACAACTAGCTCGCTGGGAGGAGCAGTACTTC	CASSTQLARWEEQYF	TRBV27	TRBJ2-7	-	-
TGTGCCAGCAGCTTAGCCGGACAGGGGGCAGGAAATTCACCCCTCCACTTT	CASSLAGQGAGNSPLHF	TRBV11-2	TRBJ1-6	TRBD1	-
TGTGCCAGCAGCGACAGGGGGGCGAAGAACACTGAAGCTTTCTTT	CASSDRGAKNTEAFF	TRBV7-2	TRBJ1-1	TRBD1	-
TGTGCCAGTAGTAGAACGGGACAGGGCTACGAGCAGTACTTC	CASSRTGQGYEQYF	TRBV19	TRBJ2-7	TRBD1	-
TGTGCCATCAAATTAGAAATCTATGGCTACACCTTC	CAIKLEIYGYTF	TRBV10-3	TRBJ1-2	-	-
TGTGCCAGCACCAACAGGGGCGGGGGCTACACCTTC	CASTNRGGGYTF	TRBV28	TRBJ1-2	TRBD1	-
TGTGCCAGCAGTGAATTAGGGGGACAGGGGTATAATTCACCCCTCCACTTT	CASSELGGQGYNSPLHF	TRBV25-1	TRBJ1-6	TRBD1	-
TGTGCCAGCAGCCAAGTCGGAATCGTTGGTAGCGGGACCTTTGGCGTGCAGTTCTTC	CASSQVGIVGSGTFGVQFF	TRBV4-2	TRBJ2-1	TRBD2	-
TGTGCCATCAGTGAGTCGACGGGACAGGGGAATCAGCCCCAGCATTTT	CAISESTGQGNQPQHF	TRBV10-3	TRBJ1-5	TRBD1	-
TGTGCCTGGAGCTATTTCCGGGACAGGGGAGACACCGGGGAGCTGTTTTTT	CAWSYFRDRGDTGELFF	TRBV30	TRBJ2-2	TRBD1	few
TGCAGCGTTGAAGGTGGGACAGCAGCCTTC	CSVEGGTAAF	TRBV29-1	TRBJ1-2	TRBD1	few
TGTGCCAGCAGTGCACACAGGGGGGGCGGCAATCAGCCCCAGCATTTT	CASSAHRGGGNQPQHF	TRBV6-2/TRBV6-3	TRBJ1-5	TRBD1	-
TGTGCCAGCAGTTATGGTATCGCTACGAACACTGAAGCTTTCTTT	CASSYGIATNTEAFF	TRBV6-2/TRBV6-3	TRBJ1-1	-	-
TGTGCCAGCAGCCCGGGACACAACACTGAAGCTTTCTTT	CASSPGHNTEAFF	TRBV21-1	TRBJ1-1	-	-